This record looks at one T cell receptor (beta chain) sequence and its context. In each case, RNA was isolated and then reverse transcribed into cDNA as the sequencing template. Clones were read by immunoSEQ multiplex PCR, and TCRdb kept only the in-frame ones, dropping some. Of about 180,000 clones listed, around 49% were seen once; the top ten hold roughly a tenth. The sample originates from a study of CD8+ T cells in alopecia areata. Documented treatment: oral pan-JAK inhibitor, 5-10 mg twice daily. Looked up from germline, CDR1 is LGHNT and CDR2 is FRNRAP. The V segment lost 4 bases and the J segment 2 bases; nucleotides outside the gene matches: 5. The CDR3 covers 15 residues.

The chain combines TRBV12-5 with TRBJ2-3; 8 bases are a match to TRBD2. The TCR originated in a human donor with alopecia areata. The specimen comprised CD8+ T cells sorted from blood, sampled at approximately week 52, from a patient treated with tofacitinib. The CDR3 is CASGYSGANTDTQYF. CDR3 nucleotides: TGTGCTAGTGGTTATAGCGGGGCCAACACAGATACGCAGTATTTT.